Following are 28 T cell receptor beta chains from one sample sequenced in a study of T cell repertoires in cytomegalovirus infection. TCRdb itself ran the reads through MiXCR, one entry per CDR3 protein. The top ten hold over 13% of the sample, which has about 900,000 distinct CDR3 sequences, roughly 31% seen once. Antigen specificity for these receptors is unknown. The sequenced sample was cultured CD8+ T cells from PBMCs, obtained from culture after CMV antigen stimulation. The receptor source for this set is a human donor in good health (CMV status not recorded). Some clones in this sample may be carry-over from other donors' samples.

In DNA, the CDR3 is TGTGCCAGCAGTTACGGGGTAGCGGGTCTTAGCACAGATACGCAGTATTTT. It encodes CASSYGVAGLSTDTQYF. The rearrangement links TRBV6-1 to TRBJ2-3, with 7 bases aligning to TRBD2. J gave up 0 bases and V 5 bases, and 11 bases lay outside the gene matches. Germline-derived CDR1 and CDR2 are MNHNS and SASEGT. CDR3 length equals 17 residues.

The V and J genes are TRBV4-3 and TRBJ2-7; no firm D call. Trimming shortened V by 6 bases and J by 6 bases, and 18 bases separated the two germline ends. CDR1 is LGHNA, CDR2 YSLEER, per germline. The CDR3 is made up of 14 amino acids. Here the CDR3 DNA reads TGCGCCAGCAGTCAGGAAGCTCGAATCGTCGAGCAGTACTTC. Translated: CASSQEARIVEQYF.

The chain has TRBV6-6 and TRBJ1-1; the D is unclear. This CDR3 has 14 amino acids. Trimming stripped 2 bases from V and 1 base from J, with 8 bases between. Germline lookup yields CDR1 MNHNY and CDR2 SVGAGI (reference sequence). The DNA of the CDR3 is TGTGCCAGCAGTTACCTCGGGAGGAACACTGAAGCTTTCTTT. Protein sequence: CASSYLGRNTEAFF.

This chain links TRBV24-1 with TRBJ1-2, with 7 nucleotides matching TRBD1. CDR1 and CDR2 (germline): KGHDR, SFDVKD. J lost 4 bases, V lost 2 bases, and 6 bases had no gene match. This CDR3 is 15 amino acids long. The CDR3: CATSDSEGQTYGYTF. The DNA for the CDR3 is TGTGCCACCAGTGATTCGGAGGGACAGACCTATGGCTACACCTTC.

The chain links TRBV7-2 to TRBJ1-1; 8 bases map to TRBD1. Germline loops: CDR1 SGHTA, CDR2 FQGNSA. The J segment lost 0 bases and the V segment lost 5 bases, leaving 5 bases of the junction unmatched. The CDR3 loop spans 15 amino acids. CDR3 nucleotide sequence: TGTGCCAGCAGCATAAACAGGGGGGTGAACACTGAAGCTTTCTTT. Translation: CASSINRGVNTEAFF.

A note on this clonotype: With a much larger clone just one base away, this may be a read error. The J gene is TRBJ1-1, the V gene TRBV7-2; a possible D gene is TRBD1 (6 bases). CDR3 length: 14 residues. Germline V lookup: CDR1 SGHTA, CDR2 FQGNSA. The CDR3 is CVSSPMGGAGEAFF. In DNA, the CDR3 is TGTGTCAGCAGCCCCATGGGGGGGGCCGGTGAAGCTTTCTTT. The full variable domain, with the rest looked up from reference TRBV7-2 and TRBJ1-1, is GAGVSQSPSNKVTEKGKDVELRCDPISGHTALYWYRQSLGQGLEFLIYFQGNSAPDKSGLPSDRFSAERTGGSVSTLTIQRTQQEDSAVYLCVSSPMGGAGEAFFGQGTRLTVV.

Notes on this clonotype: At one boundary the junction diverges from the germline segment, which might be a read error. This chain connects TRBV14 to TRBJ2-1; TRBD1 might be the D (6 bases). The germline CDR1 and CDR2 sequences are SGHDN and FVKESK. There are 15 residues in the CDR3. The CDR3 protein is CVSSQGNRDYNEQFF. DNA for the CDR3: TGTGTCAGCAGCCAAGGGAACAGGGATTACAATGAGCAGTTCTTC.

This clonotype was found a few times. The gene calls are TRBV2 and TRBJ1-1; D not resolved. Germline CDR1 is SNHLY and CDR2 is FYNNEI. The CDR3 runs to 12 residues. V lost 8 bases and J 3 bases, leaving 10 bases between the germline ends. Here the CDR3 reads CASPGSHTEAFF. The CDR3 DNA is TGTGCCAGCCCCGGGAGCCACACTGAAGCTTTCTTT.

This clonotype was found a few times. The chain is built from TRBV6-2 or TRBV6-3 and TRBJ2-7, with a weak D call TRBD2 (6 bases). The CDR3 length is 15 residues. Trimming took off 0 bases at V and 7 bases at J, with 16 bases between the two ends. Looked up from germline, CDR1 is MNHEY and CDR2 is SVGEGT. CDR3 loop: CASSYSRRRGEEQYV. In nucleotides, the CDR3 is TGTGCCAGCAGTTACTCGAGAAGGCGCGGGGAAGAGCAGTACGTC.

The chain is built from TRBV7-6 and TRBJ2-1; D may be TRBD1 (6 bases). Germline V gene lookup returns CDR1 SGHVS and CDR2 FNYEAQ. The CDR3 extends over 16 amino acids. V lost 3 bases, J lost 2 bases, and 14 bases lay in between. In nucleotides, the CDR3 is TGTGCCAGCAGCTTGACAGGTACCGAGGCCTACAATGAGCAGTTCTTC. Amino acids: CASSLTGTEAYNEQFF.

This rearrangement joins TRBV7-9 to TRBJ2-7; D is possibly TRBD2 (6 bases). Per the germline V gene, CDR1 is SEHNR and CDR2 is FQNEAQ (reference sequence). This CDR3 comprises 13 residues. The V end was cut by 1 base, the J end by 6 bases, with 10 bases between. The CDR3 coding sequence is TGTGCCAGCAGCTTAGTAGCGGATAGCGAGCAGTACTTC. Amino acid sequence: CASSLVADSEQYF.

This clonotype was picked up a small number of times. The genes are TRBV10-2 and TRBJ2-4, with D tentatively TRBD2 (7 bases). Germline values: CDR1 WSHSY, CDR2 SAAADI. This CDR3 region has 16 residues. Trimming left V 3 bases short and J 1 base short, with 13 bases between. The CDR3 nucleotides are TGCGCCAGCAGTGATCTGGGGGGGCTGGCCAAAAACATTCAGTACTTC. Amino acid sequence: CASSDLGGLAKNIQYF.

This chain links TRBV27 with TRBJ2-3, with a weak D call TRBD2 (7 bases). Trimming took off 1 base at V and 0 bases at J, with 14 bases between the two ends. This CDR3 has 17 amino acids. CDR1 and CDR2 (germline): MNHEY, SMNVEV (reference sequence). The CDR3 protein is CASSLLGGRPSTDTQYF. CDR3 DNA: TGTGCCAGCAGTTTATTGGGGGGGCGACCTAGCACAGATACGCAGTATTTT.

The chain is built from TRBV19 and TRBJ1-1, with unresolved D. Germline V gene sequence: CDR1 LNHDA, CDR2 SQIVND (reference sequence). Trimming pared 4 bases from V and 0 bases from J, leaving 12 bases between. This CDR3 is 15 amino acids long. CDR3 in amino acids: CASSNRRVMNTEAFF. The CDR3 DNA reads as TGTGCCAGTAGTAATCGAAGGGTTATGAACACTGAAGCTTTCTTT.

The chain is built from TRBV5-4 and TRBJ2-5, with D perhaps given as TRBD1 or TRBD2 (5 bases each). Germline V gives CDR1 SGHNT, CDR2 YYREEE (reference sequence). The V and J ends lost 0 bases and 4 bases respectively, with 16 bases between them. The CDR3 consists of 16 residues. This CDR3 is CASSLGSLGRGETQYF. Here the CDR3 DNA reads TGTGCCAGCAGCTTGGGAAGCTTGGGACGGGGAGAGACCCAGTACTTC.

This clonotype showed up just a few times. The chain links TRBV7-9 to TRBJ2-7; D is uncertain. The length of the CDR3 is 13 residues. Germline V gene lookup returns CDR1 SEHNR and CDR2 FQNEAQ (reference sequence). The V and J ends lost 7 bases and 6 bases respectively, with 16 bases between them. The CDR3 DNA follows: TGTGCCAGCACCACGCGGCAGACCGGCGAGCAGTACTTC. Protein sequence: CASTTRQTGEQYF.

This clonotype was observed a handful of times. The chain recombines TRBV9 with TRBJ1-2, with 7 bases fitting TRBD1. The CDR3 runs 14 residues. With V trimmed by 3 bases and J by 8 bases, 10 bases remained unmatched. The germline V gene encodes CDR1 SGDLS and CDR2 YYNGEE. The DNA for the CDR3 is TGTGCCAGCAGCGGAGGGGACAGTCGGGGCGGCTACACCTTC. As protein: CASSGGDSRGGYTF.

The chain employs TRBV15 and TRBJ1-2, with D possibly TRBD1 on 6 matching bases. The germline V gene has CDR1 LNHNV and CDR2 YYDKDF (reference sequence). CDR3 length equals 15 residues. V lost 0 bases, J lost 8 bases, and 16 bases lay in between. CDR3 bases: TGTGCCACCAGCAGAGATTTTGGCAGGGGAGAAGGCTACACCTTC. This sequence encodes CATSRDFGRGEGYTF.

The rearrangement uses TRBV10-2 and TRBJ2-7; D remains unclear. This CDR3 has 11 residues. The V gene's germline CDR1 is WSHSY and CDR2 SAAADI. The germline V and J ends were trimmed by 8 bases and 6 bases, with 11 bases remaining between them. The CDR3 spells CASGPLSEQYF. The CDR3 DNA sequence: TGCGCCAGCGGGCCCCTCTCCGAGCAGTACTTC.

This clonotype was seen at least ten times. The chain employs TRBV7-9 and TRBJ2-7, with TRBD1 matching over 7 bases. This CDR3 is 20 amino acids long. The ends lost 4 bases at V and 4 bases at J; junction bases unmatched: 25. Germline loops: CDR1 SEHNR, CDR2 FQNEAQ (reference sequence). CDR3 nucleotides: TGTGCCAGCAGCTCTACTATAACGAAGGTCGGAGGAGACAGGGAATACGAGCAGTACTTC. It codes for CASSSTITKVGGDREYEQYF.

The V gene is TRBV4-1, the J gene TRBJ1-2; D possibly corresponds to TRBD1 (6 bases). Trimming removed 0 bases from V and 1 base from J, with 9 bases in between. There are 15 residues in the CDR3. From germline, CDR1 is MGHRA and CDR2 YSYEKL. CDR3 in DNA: TGCGCCAGCAGCCAAGATACAGGGTTTAACTATGGCTACACCTTC. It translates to CASSQDTGFNYGYTF.

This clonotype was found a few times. The CDR3 is CASSLGTGLSNQPQHF. In DNA form, the CDR3 reads TGCGCCAGCAGCTTGGGGACAGGGCTAAGCAATCAGCCCCAGCATTTT. J is TRBJ1-5 and V is TRBV5-1, with 8 nucleotides matching TRBD1. CDR3 length equals 16 residues. Losses at the gene ends were 0 bases for V and 1 base for J; bases not matched to a gene: 3. Germline V gives CDR1 SGHRS, CDR2 YFSETQ. Drawing the rest from reference TRBV5-1 and TRBJ1-5, the complete variable domain is KAGVTQTPRYLIKTRGQQVTLSCSPISGHRSVSWYQQTPGQGLQFLFEYFSETQRNKGNFPGRFSGRQFSNSRSEMNVSTLELGDSALYLCASSLGTGLSNQPQHFGDGTRLSIL.

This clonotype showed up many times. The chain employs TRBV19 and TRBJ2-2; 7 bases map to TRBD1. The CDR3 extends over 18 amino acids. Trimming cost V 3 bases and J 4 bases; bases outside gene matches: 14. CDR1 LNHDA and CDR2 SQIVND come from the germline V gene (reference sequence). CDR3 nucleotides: TGTGCCAGTAGTATGCCGGGACAGACGAGAGTAGGCACCGGGGAGCTGTTTTTT. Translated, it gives CASSMPGQTRVGTGELFF.

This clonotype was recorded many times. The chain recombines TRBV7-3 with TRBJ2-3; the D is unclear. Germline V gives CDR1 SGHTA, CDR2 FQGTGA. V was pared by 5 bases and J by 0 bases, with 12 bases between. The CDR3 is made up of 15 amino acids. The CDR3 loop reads CASSIVHSSTDTQYF. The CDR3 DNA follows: TGTGCCAGCAGCATAGTCCACAGTAGCACAGATACGCAGTATTTT.

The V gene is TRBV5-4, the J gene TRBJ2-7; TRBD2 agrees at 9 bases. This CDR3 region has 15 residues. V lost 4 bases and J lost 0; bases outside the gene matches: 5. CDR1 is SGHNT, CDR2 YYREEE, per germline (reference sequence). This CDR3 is CASSVLAGFSYEQYF. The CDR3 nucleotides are TGTGCCAGCAGCGTTCTAGCGGGGTTCTCCTACGAGCAGTACTTC.

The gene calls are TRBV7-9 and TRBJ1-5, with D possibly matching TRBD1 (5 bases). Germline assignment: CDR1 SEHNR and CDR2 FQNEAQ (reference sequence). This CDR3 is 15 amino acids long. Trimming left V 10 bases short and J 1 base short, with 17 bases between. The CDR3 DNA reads TGTGCCACCACCGACAGCCCGGCCAGCAATCAGCCCCAGCATTTT. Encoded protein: CATTDSPASNQPQHF.

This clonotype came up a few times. The CDR3 loop reads CSARRTGQGAYNEQFF. The CDR3 region has the DNA TGCAGTGCTAGACGGACGGGACAGGGGGCGTACAATGAGCAGTTCTTC. V and J are TRBV20-1 and TRBJ2-1, with TRBD1 matching 12 bases. This CDR3 spans 16 amino acids. V shed 2 bases, J shed 4 bases, and the junction held 6 bases outside the gene matches. The germline V gene encodes CDR1 DFQATT and CDR2 SNEGSKA (reference sequence).

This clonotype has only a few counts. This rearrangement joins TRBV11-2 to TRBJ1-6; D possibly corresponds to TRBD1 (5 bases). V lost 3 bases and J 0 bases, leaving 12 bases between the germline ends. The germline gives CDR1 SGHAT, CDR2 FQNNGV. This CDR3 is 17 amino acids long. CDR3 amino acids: CASSFLWGNSYNSPLHF. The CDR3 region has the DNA TGTGCCAGCAGCTTTTTGTGGGGCAACTCCTATAATTCACCCCTCCACTTT.